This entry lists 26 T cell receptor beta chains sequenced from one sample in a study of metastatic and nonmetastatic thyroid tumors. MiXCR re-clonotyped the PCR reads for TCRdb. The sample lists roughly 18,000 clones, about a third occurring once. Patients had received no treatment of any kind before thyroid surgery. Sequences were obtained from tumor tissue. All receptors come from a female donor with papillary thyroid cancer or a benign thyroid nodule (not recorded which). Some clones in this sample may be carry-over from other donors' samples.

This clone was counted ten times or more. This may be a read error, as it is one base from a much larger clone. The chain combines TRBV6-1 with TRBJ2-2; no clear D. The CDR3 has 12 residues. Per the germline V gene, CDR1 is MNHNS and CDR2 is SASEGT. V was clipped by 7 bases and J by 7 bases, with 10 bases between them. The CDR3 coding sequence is TGTGCCAGCAAAGGTTTTAGCGGGGAGCTGTTTTTT. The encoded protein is CASKGFSGELFF.

The CDR3 reads CASSSDGRASQYF. CDR3 sequence (DNA): TGCGCCAGCAGCTCGGATGGCAGGGCCTCCCAGTACTTC. The V call is TRBV4-1, the J call TRBJ2-5; TRBD1 is a possible D gene (5 bases). The CDR3 runs to 13 residues. Germline V gives CDR1 MGHRA, CDR2 YSYEKL. With 5 bases removed from V and 9 bases from J, the gap between germline ends came to 16 bases.

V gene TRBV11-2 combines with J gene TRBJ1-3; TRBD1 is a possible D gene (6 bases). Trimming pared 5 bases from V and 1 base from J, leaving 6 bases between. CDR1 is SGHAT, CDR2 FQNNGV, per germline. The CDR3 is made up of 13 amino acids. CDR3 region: CASSDRSGNTIYF. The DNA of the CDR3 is TGTGCCAGCAGCGACAGGTCTGGAAACACCATATATTTT.

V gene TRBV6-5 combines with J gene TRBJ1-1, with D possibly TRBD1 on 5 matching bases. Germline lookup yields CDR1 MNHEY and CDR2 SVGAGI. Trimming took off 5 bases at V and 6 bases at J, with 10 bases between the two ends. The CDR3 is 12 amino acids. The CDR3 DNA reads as TGTGCCAGCAGTCTACCGGGGCCTGAAGCTTTCTTT. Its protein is CASSLPGPEAFF.

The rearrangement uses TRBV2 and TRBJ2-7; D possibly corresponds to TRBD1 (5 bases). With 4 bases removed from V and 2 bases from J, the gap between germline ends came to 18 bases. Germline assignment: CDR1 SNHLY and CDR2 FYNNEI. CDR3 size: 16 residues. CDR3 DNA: TGTGCCAGCAGTGGAGGAGACAGTCGACGGACCTACGAGCAGTACTTC. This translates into CASSGGDSRRTYEQYF.

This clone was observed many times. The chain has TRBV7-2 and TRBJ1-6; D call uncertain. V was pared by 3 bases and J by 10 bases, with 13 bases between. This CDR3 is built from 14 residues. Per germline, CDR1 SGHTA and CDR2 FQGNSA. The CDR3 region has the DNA TGTGCCAGCAGCTTGCGGGATGCTGAATCACCCCTCCACTTT. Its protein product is CASSLRDAESPLHF.

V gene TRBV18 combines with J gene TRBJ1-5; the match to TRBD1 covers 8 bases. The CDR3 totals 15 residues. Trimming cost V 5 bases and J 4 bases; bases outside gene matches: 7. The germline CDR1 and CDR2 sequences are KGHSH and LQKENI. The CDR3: CASSTSGTGNQPQHF. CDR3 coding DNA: TGTGCCAGCTCAACTTCCGGGACAGGTAATCAGCCCCAGCATTTT.

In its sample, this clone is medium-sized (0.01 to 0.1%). The CDR3 here is CASRRDSAWEQYF. CDR3 sequence (DNA): TGTGCCAGCAGGCGGGACTCCGCTTGGGAGCAGTACTTC. The V gene is TRBV12-3 or TRBV12-4, the J gene TRBJ2-7; maybe TRBD2 (6 bases). V lost 6 bases to trimming and J lost 7 bases, with 16 bases between them. This CDR3 has 13 amino acids.

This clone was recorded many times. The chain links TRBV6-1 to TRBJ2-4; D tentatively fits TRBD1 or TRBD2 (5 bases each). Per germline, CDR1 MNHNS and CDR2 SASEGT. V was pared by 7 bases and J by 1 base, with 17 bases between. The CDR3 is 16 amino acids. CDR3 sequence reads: CASTYGTSGAKNIQYF. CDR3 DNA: TGTGCCAGCACTTACGGGACGAGTGGGGCCAAAAACATTCAGTACTTC.

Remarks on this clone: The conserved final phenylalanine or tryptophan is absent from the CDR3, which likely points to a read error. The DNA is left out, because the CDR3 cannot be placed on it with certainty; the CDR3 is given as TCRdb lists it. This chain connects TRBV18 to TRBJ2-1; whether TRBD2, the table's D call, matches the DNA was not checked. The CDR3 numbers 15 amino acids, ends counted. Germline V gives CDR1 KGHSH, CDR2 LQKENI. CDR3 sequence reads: CASSSKLLAGDEHFL.

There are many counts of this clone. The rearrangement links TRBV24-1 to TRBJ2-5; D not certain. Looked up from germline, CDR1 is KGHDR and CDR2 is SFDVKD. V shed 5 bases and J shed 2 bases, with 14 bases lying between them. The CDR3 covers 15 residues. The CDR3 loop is CATSGTNRGQETQYF. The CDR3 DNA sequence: TGTGCCACCAGTGGGACCAATCGTGGACAAGAGACCCAGTACTTC.

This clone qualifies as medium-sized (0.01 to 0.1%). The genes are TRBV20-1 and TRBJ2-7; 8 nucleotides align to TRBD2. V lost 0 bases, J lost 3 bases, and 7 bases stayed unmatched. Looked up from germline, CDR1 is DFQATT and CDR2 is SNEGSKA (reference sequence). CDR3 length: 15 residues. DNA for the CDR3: TGCAGTGCTAGAGATAGGAGCGGGAGCCTCTACGAGCAGTACTTC. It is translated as CSARDRSGSLYEQYF.

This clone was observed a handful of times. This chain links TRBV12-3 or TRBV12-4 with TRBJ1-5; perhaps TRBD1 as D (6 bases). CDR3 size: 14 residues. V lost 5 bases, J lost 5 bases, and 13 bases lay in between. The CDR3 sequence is CASSPDRTDQPQHF. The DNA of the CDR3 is TGTGCCAGCAGTCCGGACAGAACCGATCAGCCCCAGCATTTT.

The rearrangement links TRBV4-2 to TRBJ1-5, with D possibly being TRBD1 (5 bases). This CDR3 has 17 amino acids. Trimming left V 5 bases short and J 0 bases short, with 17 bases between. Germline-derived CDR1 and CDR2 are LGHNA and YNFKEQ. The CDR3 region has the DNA TGTGCCAGCAGCAGGCGGGACGGACGGAATAGCAATCAGCCCCAGCATTTT. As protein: CASSRRDGRNSNQPQHF.

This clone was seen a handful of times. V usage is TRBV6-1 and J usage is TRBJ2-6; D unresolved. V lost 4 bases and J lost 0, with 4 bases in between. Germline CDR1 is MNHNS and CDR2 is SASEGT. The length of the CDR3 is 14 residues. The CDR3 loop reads CASSVGSGANVLTF. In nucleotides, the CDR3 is TGTGCCAGCAGTGTGGGCTCTGGGGCCAACGTCCTGACTTTC.

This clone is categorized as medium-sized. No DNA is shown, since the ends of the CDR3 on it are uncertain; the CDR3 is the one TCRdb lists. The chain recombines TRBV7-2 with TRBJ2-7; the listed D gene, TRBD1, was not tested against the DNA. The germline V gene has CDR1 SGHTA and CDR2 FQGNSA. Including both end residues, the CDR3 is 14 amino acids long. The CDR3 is CASSFGPGQLKQYF.

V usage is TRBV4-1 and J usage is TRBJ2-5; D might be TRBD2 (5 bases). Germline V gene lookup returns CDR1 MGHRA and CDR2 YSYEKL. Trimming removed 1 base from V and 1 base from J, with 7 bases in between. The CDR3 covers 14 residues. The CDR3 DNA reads TGCGCCAGCAGCCAAGGGAGGAGCCAAGAGACCCAGTACTTC. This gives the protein CASSQGRSQETQYF.

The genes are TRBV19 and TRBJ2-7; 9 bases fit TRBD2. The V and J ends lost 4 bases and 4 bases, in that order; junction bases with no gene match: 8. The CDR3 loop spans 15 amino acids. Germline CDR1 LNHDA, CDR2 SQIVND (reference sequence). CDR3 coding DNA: TGTGCCAGTAGTACAGTGACTAGCGGAAGTTACGAGCAGTACTTC. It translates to CASSTVTSGSYEQYF.

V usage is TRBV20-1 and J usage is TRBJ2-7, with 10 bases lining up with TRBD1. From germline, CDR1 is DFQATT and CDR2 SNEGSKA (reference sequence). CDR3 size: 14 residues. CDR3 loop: CSVPGDRGFWEQYF. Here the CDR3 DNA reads TGCAGCGTCCCGGGGGACAGGGGATTTTGGGAGCAGTACTTC.

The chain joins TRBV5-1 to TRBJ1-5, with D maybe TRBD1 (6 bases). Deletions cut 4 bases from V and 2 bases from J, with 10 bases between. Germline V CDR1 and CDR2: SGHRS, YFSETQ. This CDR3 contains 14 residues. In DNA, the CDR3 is TGCGCCAGCAGCGAGGGGGGTGGCAATCAGCCCCAGCATTTT. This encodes CASSEGGGNQPQHF.

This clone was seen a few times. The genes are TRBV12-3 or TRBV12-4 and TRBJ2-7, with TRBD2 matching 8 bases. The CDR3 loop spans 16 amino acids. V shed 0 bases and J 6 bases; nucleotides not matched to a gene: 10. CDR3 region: CASSLAISGTRAEQYF. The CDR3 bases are TGTGCCAGCAGTTTAGCGATTTCCGGGACTAGAGCCGAGCAGTACTTC.

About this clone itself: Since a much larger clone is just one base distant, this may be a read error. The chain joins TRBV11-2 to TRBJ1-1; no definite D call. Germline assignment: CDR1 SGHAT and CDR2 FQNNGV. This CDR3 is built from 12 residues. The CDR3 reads CASGLAQRESFF. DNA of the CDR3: TGTGCCAGCGGCTTGGCACAGCGAGAATCTTTCTTT.

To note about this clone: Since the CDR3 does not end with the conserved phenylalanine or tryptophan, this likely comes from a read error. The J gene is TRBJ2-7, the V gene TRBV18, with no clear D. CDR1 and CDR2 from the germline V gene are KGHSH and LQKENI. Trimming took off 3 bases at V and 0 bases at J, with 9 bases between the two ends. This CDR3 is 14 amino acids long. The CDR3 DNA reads TGTGCCAGCTCACCCAGCGCGTTCTCCTACGAGCAGTACTCC. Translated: CASSPSAFSYEQYS.

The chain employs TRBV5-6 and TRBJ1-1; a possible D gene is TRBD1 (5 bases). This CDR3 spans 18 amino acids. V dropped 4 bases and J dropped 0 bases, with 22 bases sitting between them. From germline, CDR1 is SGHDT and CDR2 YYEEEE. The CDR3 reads CASSPFLRGPRLNTEAFF. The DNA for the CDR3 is TGTGCCAGCAGCCCCTTCTTAAGGGGTCCTCGTCTGAACACTGAAGCTTTCTTT.

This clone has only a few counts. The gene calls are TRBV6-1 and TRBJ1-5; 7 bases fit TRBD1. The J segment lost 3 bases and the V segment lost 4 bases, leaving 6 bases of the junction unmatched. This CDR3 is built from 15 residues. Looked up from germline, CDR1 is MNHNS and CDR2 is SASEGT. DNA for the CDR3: TGTGCCAGCAGTGGGGGACAGTGGGTCAATCAGCCCCAGCATTTT. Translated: CASSGGQWVNQPQHF.

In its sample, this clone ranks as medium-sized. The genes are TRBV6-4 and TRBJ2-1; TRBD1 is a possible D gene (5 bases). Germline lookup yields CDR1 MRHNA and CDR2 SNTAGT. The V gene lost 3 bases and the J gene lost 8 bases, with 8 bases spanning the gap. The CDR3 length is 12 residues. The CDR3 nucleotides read TGTGCCAGCAGTGAGTCAGGGCATGAGCAGTTCTTC. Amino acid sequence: CASSESGHEQFF.